Listed here are 28 T cell receptor beta chains from one sample, sequenced in a study of cytotoxic CD8 clonotypes in ibrutinib-treated CLL. Clones were read by immunoSEQ multiplex PCR, and TCRdb kept only the in-frame ones, dropping some. The sample shows about 160,000 clones, less than 85% of them seen only once. The sample here was PBMCs, taken after 24 months of ibrutinib treatment. These receptors came from a human donor with chronic lymphocytic leukemia.

The chain combines TRBV6-6 with TRBJ2-1; D is perhaps TRBD1 (5 bases). Germline V gene data show CDR1 as MNHNY and CDR2 as SVGAGI (reference sequence). Deletions cut 2 bases from V and 3 bases from J, with 5 bases between. CDR3 size: 13 residues. In nucleotides, the CDR3 is TGTGCCAGCAGTTACCAGGGCTACAATGAGCAGTTCTTC. Its translation: CASSYQGYNEQFF.

The CDR3 bases are TGTGCCAGCAGTTATCCTACAGCAGCTAACTATGGCTACACCTTC. Translating it yields CASSYPTAANYGYTF. The chain recombines TRBV7-9 with TRBJ1-2; no clear D gene. Germline V CDR1 and CDR2: SEHNR, FQNEAQ (reference sequence). The CDR3 consists of 15 residues. Trimming removed 6 bases from V and 0 bases from J, with 14 bases in between.

The gene calls are TRBV11-2 and TRBJ2-5; D gene ambiguous. CDR1 is SGHAT and CDR2 is FQNNGV in the germline V gene. Trimming stripped 5 bases from V and 4 bases from J, with 11 bases between. CDR3 length equals 13 residues. CDR3 DNA: TGTGCCAGCAGCCTTGGATTTGGAGAGACCCAGTACTTC. Encoded protein: CASSLGFGETQYF.

The chain uses TRBV5-1 and TRBJ2-2; D unresolved. V was clipped by 2 bases and J by 3 bases, with 11 bases between them. This CDR3 comprises 15 residues. Per the germline V gene, CDR1 is SGHRS and CDR2 is YFSETQ. Here the CDR3 reads CASSLQRSDTGELFF. Here the CDR3 DNA reads TGCGCCAGCAGCTTACAGAGGTCGGACACCGGGGAGCTGTTTTTT.

The rearrangement links TRBV10-3 to TRBJ1-2; D is unresolved. Germline-derived CDR1 and CDR2 are ENHRY and SYGVKD. Trimming cost V 6 bases and J 3 bases, with 14 bases left between them. This CDR3 is built from 14 residues. DNA of the CDR3: TGTGCCATCAGGATGACACCGAACGACTATGGCTACACCTTC. This sequence encodes CAIRMTPNDYGYTF.

The V and J genes are TRBV5-8 and TRBJ2-5; D remains ambiguous. Germline V CDR1 and CDR2: SGHTS, YDEGEE. Trimming left V 0 bases short and J 1 base short, with 7 bases between. The CDR3 is made up of 14 amino acids. CDR3 region: CASSLGTSQETQYF. The CDR3 DNA reads TGTGCCAGCAGCTTGGGTACAAGCCAAGAGACCCAGTACTTC.

The chain uses TRBV27 and TRBJ1-3; D gene unclear. V lost 0 bases and J 4 bases, leaving 7 bases between the germline ends. This CDR3 is 14 amino acids long. The germline V gene encodes CDR1 MNHEY and CDR2 SMNVEV (reference sequence). The CDR3 nucleotides are TGTGCCAGCAGTTTATCGCTGTCAGGAAACACCATATATTTT. Protein sequence: CASSLSLSGNTIYF.

This chain links TRBV30 with TRBJ1-6; D is perhaps TRBD1 (5 bases). Germline CDR1 is GTSNPN and CDR2 is SVGIG (reference sequence). V dropped 4 bases and J dropped 7 bases, with 11 bases sitting between them. The CDR3 has 13 amino acids. This CDR3 is CAWKGSANSPLHF. The CDR3 DNA follows: TGTGCCTGGAAGGGGAGCGCGAATTCACCCCTCCACTTT.

The gene calls are TRBV19 and TRBJ1-1; possible D gene TRBD1, 6 bases. The CDR3 is made up of 17 amino acids. CDR1 and CDR2 from the germline V gene are LNHDA and SQIVND (reference sequence). With 1 base removed from V and 3 bases from J, the gap between germline ends came to 18 bases. The CDR3 protein is CASSIGEDSWSDTEAFF. The CDR3 DNA reads as TGTGCCAGTAGTATAGGGGAGGACAGCTGGTCCGACACTGAAGCTTTCTTT.

V usage is TRBV28 and J usage is TRBJ2-7; 12 nucleotides align to TRBD1. With V trimmed by 7 bases and J by 5 bases, 15 bases remained unmatched. In germline, CDR1 is MDHEN, CDR2 SYDVKM. This CDR3 region has 17 residues. CDR3 coding DNA: TGTGCCAGCACGAAGTTACGTCAGGGACAGGGGGCGCACGAGCAGTACTTC. It is translated as CASTKLRQGQGAHEQYF.

The rearrangement joins TRBV9 to TRBJ1-5; the D is unclear. The CDR3 is made up of 14 amino acids. V shed 4 bases and J shed 5 bases, with 13 bases lying between them. Per the germline V gene, CDR1 is SGDLS and CDR2 is YYNGEE. This CDR3 reads CASSILPDDQPQHF. The DNA of the CDR3 is TGTGCCAGCAGCATCCTCCCCGATGATCAGCCCCAGCATTTT.

CDR3 sequence: CASSSVGLAGGGVNNEQFF. The DNA of the CDR3 is TGTGCCAGCAGCAGTGTGGGACTAGCGGGAGGAGGGGTAAACAATGAGCAGTTCTTC. The V and J genes are TRBV5-4 and TRBJ2-1; 15 nucleotides align to TRBD2. Germline V gives CDR1 SGHNT, CDR2 YYREEE (reference sequence). V shed 4 bases and J 5 bases; nucleotides not matched to a gene: 13. The CDR3 contains 19 residues.

A word on this clone: A much more abundant neighbour one base away suggests this may be a read error. The chain has TRBV5-5 and TRBJ1-5; D gene unclear. The CDR3 runs to 15 residues. The V gene lost 0 bases and the J gene lost 0 bases, with 7 bases spanning the gap. CDR1 is SGHKS and CDR2 is YYEKEE in the germline V gene (reference sequence). CDR3 amino acids: CASSLGQVSNQPQHF. CDR3 sequence (DNA): TGTGCCAGCAGCTTGGGGCAGGTTAGCAATCAGCCCCAGCATTTT.

The chain has TRBV11-3 and TRBJ2-7; D ambiguous. Germline loops: CDR1 SGHNT, CDR2 YENEEA. V lost 5 bases, J lost 0 bases, and 14 bases lay in between. CDR3 length equals 15 residues. The CDR3 nucleotides are TGTGCCAGCAGCCCTGGTAGCTGGAGCTCCTACGAGCAGTACTTC. Translated: CASSPGSWSSYEQYF. The whole variable domain, filled in from reference TRBV11-3 and TRBJ2-7, reads EAGVVQSPRYKIIEKKQPVAFWCNPISGHNTLYWYLQNLGQGPELLIRYENEEAVDDSQLPKDRFSAERLKGVDSTLKIQPAELGDSAVYLCASSPGSWSSYEQYFGPGTRLTVT.

The V gene is TRBV7-9, the J gene TRBJ1-3; D is uncertain. The germline V and J ends were trimmed by 1 base and 3 bases, with 4 bases remaining between them. The CDR3 has 13 amino acids. Looked up from germline, CDR1 is SEHNR and CDR2 is FQNEAQ (reference sequence). The CDR3 spells CASSLVIGNTIYF. Here the CDR3 DNA reads TGTGCCAGCAGCTTAGTAATTGGAAACACCATATATTTT.

V usage is TRBV13 and J usage is TRBJ2-2; the match to TRBD1 covers 8 bases. Germline V lookup: CDR1 PRHDT, CDR2 FYEKMQ (reference sequence). The CDR3 loop spans 14 amino acids. V lost 2 bases and J lost 7; bases outside the gene matches: 3. The CDR3: CASSLYRGFGELFF. The DNA of the CDR3 is TGTGCCAGCAGCTTATACAGGGGGTTCGGGGAGCTGTTTTTT.

V is TRBV5-1 and J is TRBJ2-5; D is ambiguous. Trimming took 0 bases from V and 2 from J, leaving 5 bases between them. The CDR3 runs to 13 residues. Looked up from germline, CDR1 is SGHRS and CDR2 is YFSETQ. CDR3 amino acids: CASSLGRQETQYF. DNA of the CDR3: TGCGCCAGCAGCTTGGGACGGCAAGAGACCCAGTACTTC.

This clone has only one observation. This chain joins TRBV28 and TRBJ2-5; TRBD2 aligns across 7 bases. Trimming cost V 5 bases and J 5 bases; bases outside gene matches: 11. CDR1 and CDR2 from the germline V gene are MDHEN and SYDVKM. The CDR3 is 15 amino acids. The CDR3 DNA follows: TGTGCCAGCAGTCCCCACGGCGGGAGAGGGGAGACCCAGTACTTC. Its protein product is CASSPHGGRGETQYF.

This rearrangement joins TRBV29-1 to TRBJ1-4; the D is unclear. Per the germline V gene, CDR1 is SQVTM and CDR2 is ANQGSEA. V lost 6 bases and J lost 7, with 6 bases in between. The CDR3 covers 10 residues. The CDR3 bases are TGCAGCGTCCACGCTGAAAAACTGTTTTTT. This codes for CSVHAEKLFF.

The gene calls are TRBV9 and TRBJ2-1; no firm D call. This CDR3 is 13 amino acids long. Germline-derived CDR1 and CDR2 are SGDLS and YYNGEE. V was cut by 4 bases and J by 4 bases, with 9 bases left in between. The CDR3 sequence: CASSTTTYNEQFF. CDR3 bases: TGTGCCAGCAGCACGACGACATACAATGAGCAGTTCTTC.

The rearrangement joins TRBV27 to TRBJ2-2, with D hard to call. V was trimmed by 11 bases and J by 5 bases, leaving 15 bases between them. The CDR3 is 13 residues long. Germline V CDR1 and CDR2: MNHEY, SMNVEV (reference sequence). The CDR3 coding sequence is TGTGCCGGACGACCTGGAAGGACCGGGGAGCTGTTTTTT. Translated: CAGRPGRTGELFF.

CDR3 sequence: CASSPRTFGDEQFF. The DNA of the CDR3 is TGCGCCAGCAGCCCCAGGACTTTCGGCGATGAGCAGTTCTTC. This chain joins TRBV4-3 and TRBJ2-1, with TRBD2 as a possible D gene (5 bases). The length of the CDR3 is 14 residues. Trimming took 4 bases from V and 8 from J, leaving 15 bases between them. CDR1 LGHNA and CDR2 YSLEER come from the germline V gene.

The chain uses TRBV25-1 and TRBJ1-1, with TRBD1 matching 9 bases. The CDR3 is made up of 16 amino acids. Germline CDR1 reads MGHDK; CDR2 reads SYGVNS. Losses at the gene ends were 5 bases for V and 6 bases for J; bases not matched to a gene: 13. CDR3 DNA sequence: TGTGCCAGCAGTCCCATGGGTGGACAGGGGAGCCCTGAAGCTTTCTTT. Its translation is CASSPMGGQGSPEAFF. Variable domain in full (rest from reference TRBV25-1 and TRBJ1-1): EADIYQTPRYLVIGTGKKITLECSQTMGHDKMYWYQQDPGMELHLIHYSYGVNSTEKGDLSSESTVSRIRTEHFPLTLESARPSHTSQYLCASSPMGGQGSPEAFFGQGTRLTVV.

The chain couples TRBV15 to TRBJ1-2; 7 nucleotides agree with TRBD1. CDR3 length: 15 residues. The V and J ends lost 0 bases and 3 bases, in that order; junction bases with no gene match: 4. Germline values: CDR1 LNHNV, CDR2 YYDKDF (reference sequence). CDR3 loop: CATSREGQGDYGYTF. CDR3 DNA sequence: TGTGCCACCAGCAGAGAAGGGCAGGGGGACTATGGCTACACCTTC.

A single count supports this clone. The chain joins TRBV5-5 to TRBJ1-2, with D possibly being TRBD1 (5 bases). The germline V gene has CDR1 SGHKS and CDR2 YYEKEE (reference sequence). The CDR3 extends over 15 amino acids. With 4 bases removed from V and 8 bases from J, the gap between germline ends came to 21 bases. DNA for the CDR3: TGTGCCAGCAGCAGGGACCTCCCGCTCGATGGAGGCTACACCTTC. Encoded protein: CASSRDLPLDGGYTF. Drawing the rest from reference TRBV5-5 and TRBJ1-2, the complete variable domain is DAGVTQSPTHLIKTRGQQVTLRCSPISGHKSVSWYQQVLGQGPQFIFQYYEKEERGRGNFPDRFSARQFPNYSSELNVNALLLGDSALYLCASSRDLPLDGGYTFGSGTRLTVV.

This clone was observed at least ten times. The chain joins TRBV19 to TRBJ2-1; D tentatively reads TRBD1 or TRBD2 (5 bases each). Trimming stripped 8 bases from V and 0 bases from J, with 14 bases between. CDR1 is LNHDA and CDR2 is SQIVND in the germline V gene (reference sequence). This CDR3 is built from 15 residues. The CDR3, as DNA: TGTGCCAGTGACCCGGGGCAGAGCTCCTACAATGAGCAGTTCTTC. Residues: CASDPGQSSYNEQFF.

The chain uses TRBV27 and TRBJ2-7, with D unresolved. Looked up from germline, CDR1 is MNHEY and CDR2 is SMNVEV (reference sequence). The CDR3 loop spans 12 amino acids. V dropped 11 bases and J dropped 4 bases, with 15 bases sitting between them. The chain's CDR3 is CASPKGTYEQYF. For the CDR3, the DNA is TGTGCCTCCCCAAAAGGCACATACGAGCAGTACTTC.

The J gene is TRBJ1-4, the V gene TRBV9; tentatively, D is TRBD1 (6 bases). V was clipped by 1 base and J by 2 bases, with 15 bases between them. CDR3 length: 17 residues. CDR1 is SGDLS and CDR2 is YYNGEE in the germline V gene. This chain's CDR3 is CASSVHPGAWTNEKLFF. The CDR3 DNA reads as TGTGCCAGCAGCGTACACCCAGGGGCCTGGACTAATGAAAAACTGTTTTTT.